This TCR beta chain came from a study of PD-1 blockade in classical Hodgkin lymphoma. The wider study: The nivolumab dose that patients received was 3 mg/kg, given intravenously every 2 weeks. Study-level results: Patients newly diagnosed and complete responders had comparable baseline diversity. Diversity in CD4+ TCRs, unlike that measured in CD8+ TCRs, had risen significantly by C4D1. Relative to healthy donors, newly diagnosed patients reportedly had lower baseline TCR diversity, which was reported as lower still in relapsed/refractory patients.

V lost 0 bases to trimming and J lost 5 bases, with 17 bases between them. Germline V CDR1 and CDR2: SGHDT, YYEEEE. The CDR3 is 16 residues long. On this clone: Its target is not known.

Produced via immunoSEQ multiplex PCR; TCRdb's table is partial and in-frame only. This repertoire shows about 30,000 clones, roughly 80% found once; its top ten account for around 0.58%. Time point meaning: cycle 4 day 1 (C4D1), after less than 7 weeks of nivolumab. Each patient relapsed following autologous stem cell transplantation, and prior brentuximab vedotin exposure differed. Thawed PBMCs yielded CD4+ T cells through magnetic negative selection. The V gene is TRBV5-6, the J gene TRBJ2-5; D not resolved. The TCR was taken from a human donor with classical Hodgkin lymphoma. Sequencing was performed on CD4+ T cells from blood, taken before the fourth cycle of nivolumab. In DNA, the CDR3 is TGTGCCAGCAGCTTGGACGATGGCCGATCGACGGAGACCCAGTACTTC. It specifies CASSLDDGRSTETQYF.